This TCR beta chain was observed in a study of blood T cell repertoires in COVID-19. CDR3 size: 15 residues. CDR1 and CDR2 (germline): SGDLS, YYNGEE. V was clipped by 0 bases and J by 0 bases, with 8 bases between them. In the source study's methods: Amplified reference gene primers provided the basis for estimating nucleated cell counts. Libraries were prepared by immunoSEQ multiplex PCR; TCRdb keeps only in-frame clonotypes and omits some of them. The D gene and trimming were derived from the DNA, and the V and J assignments and clone size from that table. The table lists 65,000 to 75,000 clones, 83% of them singletons, with 40% to 50% in the top ten.

The chain joins TRBV9 to TRBJ2-3; D not resolved. The sequenced sample was peripheral blood. This clonotype was sampled from an elderly man with acute or convalescent COVID-19. The CDR3 region has the DNA TGTGCCAGCAGCGTAGTGACAACTAGCACAGATACGCAGTATTTT. Amino acid sequence: CASSVVTTSTDTQYF.